This entry lists 16 T cell receptor beta chains sequenced from one sample in a study of graft-versus-host responses after intestinal transplantation (dated by TCRdb to about 2021). Intraepithelial and lamina propria lymphocytes were isolated from graft specimens using dithiothreitol, EDTA incubations and collagenase D digestion. Libraries were prepared through the immunoSEQ multiplex PCR assay. TCRdb obtained this table from immuneACCESS and retained in-frame rearrangements with V and J assigned. These tables miss some clones; where compared with another copy, unresolved V genes account for less than half of the shortfall, and the remainder is unexplained. For this sample there are around 7,000 clones; around 65% appear just once. 5.1% of the sample rests with the top ten. The source material was ileum tissue, sampled roughly 50 days after transplant. The source of these receptors is a human patient who received an intestinal transplant, so some T cells may come from the graft donor.

This chain connects TRBV7-8 to TRBJ2-7; D uncertain. Trimming took off 5 bases at V and 5 bases at J, with 13 bases between the two ends. Germline V gene data show CDR1 as SGHVS and CDR2 as FQNEAQ. The CDR3 sequence is 13 residues long. The CDR3 region has the DNA TGTGCCAGCAGCCCGCAATCGAGACACGAGCAGTACGTC. It translates to CASSPQSRHEQYV.

The chain recombines TRBV11-2 with TRBJ2-1, with D possibly being TRBD2 (6 bases). V lost 2 bases and J lost 5, with 13 bases in between. This CDR3 region has 15 residues. Germline CDR1 is SGHAT and CDR2 is FQNNGV. CDR3 in DNA: TGTGCCAGCAGCTTAAGGGGCGGGGCTAACAATGAGCAGTTCTTC. Translated: CASSLRGGANNEQFF. Complete variable domain (other parts from reference TRBV11-2 and TRBJ2-1): EAGVAQSPRYKIIEKRQSVAFWCNPISGHATLYWYQQILGQGPKLLIQFQNNGVVDDSQLPKDRFSAERLKGVDSTLKIQPAKLEDSAVYLCASSLRGGANNEQFFGPGTRLTVL.

The chain combines TRBV5-8 with TRBJ1-6, with unresolved D. Germline V gives CDR1 SGHTS, CDR2 YDEGEE. V gave up 0 bases and J gave up 10 bases, with 17 bases separating them. This CDR3 has 16 residues. In nucleotides, the CDR3 is TGTGCCAGCAGCTTGGCCGGCAAGATTGGGAGATCACCCCTCCACTTT. Protein product: CASSLAGKIGRSPLHF.

The rearrangement joins TRBV2 to TRBJ2-3, with TRBD2 identical over 8 bases. This CDR3 spans 15 amino acids. The J segment lost 0 bases and the V segment lost 8 bases, leaving 7 bases of the junction unmatched. The germline V gene has CDR1 SNHLY and CDR2 FYNNEI. The DNA of the CDR3 is TGTGCCAGCTGGTATGAGCGGGGGAGCACAGATACGCAGTATTTT. It specifies CASWYERGSTDTQYF.

The V gene is TRBV5-1, the J gene TRBJ2-5, with 9 positions matching TRBD1. This CDR3 is 15 amino acids long. CDR1 is SGHRS and CDR2 is YFSETQ in the germline V gene. With V trimmed by 1 base and J by 4 bases, 5 bases remained unmatched. The CDR3 sequence: CASSLNTGGGETQYF. The CDR3 nucleotides are TGCGCCAGCAGCTTGAACACAGGGGGCGGAGAGACCCAGTACTTC.

This clone was observed a handful of times. The chain joins TRBV5-4 to TRBJ2-2, with 8 bases that match TRBD1. The CDR3 is 16 residues long. The V gene end was trimmed by 3 bases and the J gene end by 7 bases; junction bases not matched to a gene: 11. The V gene's germline CDR1 is SGHNT and CDR2 YYREEE (reference sequence). The CDR3 protein is CASSSATLTGVGELFF. The CDR3 DNA reads TGTGCCAGCAGCTCAGCAACCCTGACAGGGGTCGGGGAGCTGTTTTTT.

This clone is classed as medium-sized. J is TRBJ2-2 and V is TRBV6-5, with TRBD2 matching 10 bases. This CDR3 spans 15 amino acids. The junction had 6 bases not matched to a gene; V was cut back by 7 bases and J by 4 bases. The germline CDR1 and CDR2 sequences are MNHEY and SVGAGI. CDR3 coding DNA: TGTGCCAGCATTAATAGCGGGGGGCTCACCGGGGAGCTGTTTTTT. It yields the protein CASINSGGLTGELFF.

The genes are TRBV27 and TRBJ1-4; a possible D gene is TRBD1 (5 bases). This CDR3 spans 14 amino acids. The V gene lost 2 bases and the J gene lost 8 bases, with 12 bases spanning the gap. The germline V gene has CDR1 MNHEY and CDR2 SMNVEV (reference sequence). CDR3 coding DNA: TGTGCCAGCAGTTTAGGGGCGGACGGGGAAAAACTGTTTTTT. It yields the protein CASSLGADGEKLFF.

The chain joins TRBV20-1 to TRBJ2-7; D gene ambiguous. The CDR3 spans 11 residues. Trimming shortened V by 5 bases and J by 0 bases, and 5 bases separated the two germline ends. Germline CDR1 reads DFQATT; CDR2 reads SNEGSKA (reference sequence). In DNA, the CDR3 is TGCAGTGCTGGGGACTCCTACGAGCAGTACGTC. It is translated as CSAGDSYEQYV.

By sample share, this clone is medium-sized (0.01 to 0.1%). This sequence joins TRBV7-9 and TRBJ2-5, with TRBD2 as a possible D gene (5 bases). This CDR3 comprises 13 residues. V was trimmed by 2 bases and J by 4 bases, leaving 8 bases between them. Looked up from germline, CDR1 is SEHNR and CDR2 is FQNEAQ (reference sequence). CDR3 sequence reads: CASSLLALETQYF. The CDR3 nucleotides are TGTGCCAGCAGCTTACTAGCCCTAGAGACCCAGTACTTC.

The chain has TRBV2 and TRBJ1-5, with 9 bases matching TRBD1. The CDR3 runs to 15 residues. Germline V CDR1 and CDR2: SNHLY, FYNNEI. Unmatched junction bases numbered 6, after V lost 4 bases and J lost 5 bases. The CDR3 DNA is TGTGCCAGCAGTGGGGGACAGGGCCCGTATCAGCCCCAGCATTTT. This encodes CASSGGQGPYQPQHF.

J is TRBJ2-5 and V is TRBV2; 7 nucleotides align to TRBD2. Germline lookup yields CDR1 SNHLY and CDR2 FYNNEI. Trimming removed 1 base from V and 4 bases from J; junction bases left unmatched: 3. This CDR3 spans 14 amino acids. CDR3 nucleotide sequence: TGTGCCAGCAGTGAAGTTGGGGAGGGAGAGACCCAGTACTTC. Its translation is CASSEVGEGETQYF. The whole variable domain, filled in from reference TRBV2 and TRBJ2-5, reads EPEVTQTPSHQVTQMGQEVILRCVPISNHLYFYWYRQILGQKVEFLVSFYNNEISEKSEIFDDQFSVERPDGSNFTLKIRSTKLEDSAMYFCASSEVGEGETQYFGPGTRLLVL.

The chain couples TRBV2 to TRBJ1-1; tentatively, D is TRBD1 (5 bases). Germline CDR1 and CDR2: SNHLY and FYNNEI. V lost 8 bases to trimming and J lost 7 bases, with 20 bases between them. The CDR3 loop spans 14 amino acids. In DNA form, the CDR3 reads TGTGCCAGCTGCACCGGCGTGGGGCTAGGTGAAGCTTTCTTT. It specifies CASCTGVGLGEAFF.

Of note for this clone: Other DNA sequences from this sample encode an identical CDR3 as well. The rearrangement joins TRBV7-6 to TRBJ2-7; 7 bases map to TRBD2. In germline, CDR1 is SGHVS, CDR2 FNYEAQ. The CDR3 contains 13 residues. The trim removed 0 bases at V and 4 bases at J, leaving 0 bases unmatched. CDR3 bases: TGTGCCAGCAGCTTAGCGGGGGGGTACGAGCAGTACGTC. Translation: CASSLAGGYEQYV.

The chain uses TRBV6-1 and TRBJ1-6; TRBD1 matches 12 bases. This CDR3 spans 18 amino acids. Germline lookup yields CDR1 MNHNS and CDR2 SASEGT. V lost 4 bases, J lost 0 bases, and 4 bases stayed unmatched. CDR3 amino acids: CASSGDRGPSSYNSPLHF. Here the CDR3 DNA reads TGTGCCAGCAGTGGGGACAGGGGGCCTAGCTCCTATAATTCACCCCTCCACTTT.

V usage is TRBV28 and J usage is TRBJ1-5, with D tentatively TRBD1 (6 bases). V gave up 6 bases and J gave up 0 bases, with 21 bases separating them. The CDR3 sequence is 18 residues long. The germline CDR1 and CDR2 sequences are MDHEN and SYDVKM. This CDR3 is CASRVGAGLSYSNQPQHF. CDR3 in DNA: TGTGCCAGCAGAGTGGGGGCGGGTTTGTCATATAGCAATCAGCCCCAGCATTTT. Combining the CDR3 with reference TRBV28 and TRBJ1-5 gives the whole variable domain DVKVTQSSRYLVKRTGEKVFLECVQDMDHENMFWYRQDPGLGLRLIYFSYDVKMKEKGDIPEGYSVSREKKERFSLILESASTNQTSMYLCASRVGAGLSYSNQPQHFGDGTRLSIL.